This T cell receptor (beta chain) was documented in a study of OX40 agonist ivuxolimab in advanced cancers. Here immunoSEQ multiplex PCR was the method, and the copy in TCRdb shows in-frame clones only, minus some. The sample lists under 85,000 clones; around 80% were seen once. Trimming took 4 bases from V and 2 from J; bases not matched to a gene: 7. This CDR3 has 15 residues. Germline V gene data show CDR1 as PRHDT and CDR2 as FYEKMQ (reference sequence). Findings and limits, study-wide: The specificity for antigen of the expanded peripheral T cells was not determined.

This clone has at least ten counts. What it recognizes is unknown. The TCR was taken from an adult with an advanced solid tumor such as melanoma, head and neck, liver or kidney cancer. The V gene is TRBV13, the J gene TRBJ2-7; 8 bases line up with TRBD2. This sample comprised CD4+ or CD8+ T cells sorted from blood, obtained in a trial of the OX40 agonist ivuxolimab. CDR3 in DNA: TGTGCCAGCAGCTCGAGCGGGAGACGTCCCTACGAGCAGTACTTC. This gives the protein CASSSSGRRPYEQYF.